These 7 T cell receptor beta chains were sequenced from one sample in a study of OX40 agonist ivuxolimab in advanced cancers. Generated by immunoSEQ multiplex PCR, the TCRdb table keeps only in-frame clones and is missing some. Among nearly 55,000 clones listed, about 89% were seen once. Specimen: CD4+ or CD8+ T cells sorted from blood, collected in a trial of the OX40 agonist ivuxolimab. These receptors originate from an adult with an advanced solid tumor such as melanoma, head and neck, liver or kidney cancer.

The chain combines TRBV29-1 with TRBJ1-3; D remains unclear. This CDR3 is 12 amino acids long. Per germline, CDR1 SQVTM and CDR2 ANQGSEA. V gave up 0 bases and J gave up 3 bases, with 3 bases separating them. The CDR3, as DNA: TGCAGCGTTGAAGAGTTTGGAAACACCATATATTTT. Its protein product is CSVEEFGNTIYF.

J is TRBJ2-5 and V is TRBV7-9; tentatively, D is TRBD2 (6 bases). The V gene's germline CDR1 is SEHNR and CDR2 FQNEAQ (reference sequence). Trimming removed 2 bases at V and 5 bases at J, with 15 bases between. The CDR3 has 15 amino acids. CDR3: CASSLQRTAGETQYF. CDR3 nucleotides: TGTGCCAGCAGCTTACAGCGGACGGCGGGGGAGACCCAGTACTTC.

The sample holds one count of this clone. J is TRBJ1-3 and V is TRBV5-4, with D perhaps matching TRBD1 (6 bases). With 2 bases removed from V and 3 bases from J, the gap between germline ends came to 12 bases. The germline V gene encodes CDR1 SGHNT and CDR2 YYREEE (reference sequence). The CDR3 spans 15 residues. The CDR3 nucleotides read TGTGCCAGCAGCTTAGGGGGTCTGCTTGGAAACACCATATATTTT. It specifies CASSLGGLLGNTIYF.

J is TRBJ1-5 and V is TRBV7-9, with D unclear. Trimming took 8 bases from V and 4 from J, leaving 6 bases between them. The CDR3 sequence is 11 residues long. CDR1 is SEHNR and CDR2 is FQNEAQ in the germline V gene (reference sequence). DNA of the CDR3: TGTGCCAGCGGTCAGAATCAGCCCCAGCATTTT. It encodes CASGQNQPQHF.

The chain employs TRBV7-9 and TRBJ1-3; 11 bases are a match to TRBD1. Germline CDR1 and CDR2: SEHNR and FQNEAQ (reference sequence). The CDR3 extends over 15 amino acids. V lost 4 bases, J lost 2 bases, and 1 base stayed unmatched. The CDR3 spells CASSSGQGAGNTIYF. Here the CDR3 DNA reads TGTGCCAGCAGCTCGGGACAGGGGGCTGGAAACACCATATATTTT.

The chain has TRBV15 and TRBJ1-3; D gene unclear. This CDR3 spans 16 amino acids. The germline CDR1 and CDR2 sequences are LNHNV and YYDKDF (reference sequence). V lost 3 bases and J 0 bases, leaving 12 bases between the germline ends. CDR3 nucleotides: TGTGCCACCAGCAGGGTGACGAGGGTCTCTGGAAACACCATATATTTT. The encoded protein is CATSRVTRVSGNTIYF.

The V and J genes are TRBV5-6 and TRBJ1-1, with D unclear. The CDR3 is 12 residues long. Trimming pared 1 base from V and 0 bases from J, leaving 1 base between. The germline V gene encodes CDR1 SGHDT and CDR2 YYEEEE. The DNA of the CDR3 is TGTGCCAGCAGCTTGTTGAACACTGAAGCTTTCTTT. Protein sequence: CASSLLNTEAFF.